Many counts were recorded for the clone carrying this T cell receptor beta chain. These data come from a study of T-cell reconstitution after alpha-beta-depleted transplantation in children. The TCRbeta library was prepared with unique molecular identifiers. TCRdb passed the PCR reads through MiXCR, listing each CDR3 protein once. Among hundreds of thousands of distinct CDR3 sequences listed, over 15% were seen once. Germline V gene lookup returns CDR1 DFQATT and CDR2 SNEGSKA (reference sequence). CDR3 length equals 14 residues. The V and J ends lost 2 bases and 5 bases respectively, with 15 bases between them.

This chain uses TRBV20-1 with TRBJ2-5, with a tentative D call TRBD1 (6 bases). The sample here was PBMCs from the stem cell graft donor, taken from the stem cell graft. The sequence was obtained from a human donor who donated a stem cell graft to a child with acute myeloid leukemia. DNA for the CDR3: TGCAGTGCTAGACCTCCCACAGGGTGGGAGACCCAGTACTTC. Translation: CSARPPTGWETQYF.